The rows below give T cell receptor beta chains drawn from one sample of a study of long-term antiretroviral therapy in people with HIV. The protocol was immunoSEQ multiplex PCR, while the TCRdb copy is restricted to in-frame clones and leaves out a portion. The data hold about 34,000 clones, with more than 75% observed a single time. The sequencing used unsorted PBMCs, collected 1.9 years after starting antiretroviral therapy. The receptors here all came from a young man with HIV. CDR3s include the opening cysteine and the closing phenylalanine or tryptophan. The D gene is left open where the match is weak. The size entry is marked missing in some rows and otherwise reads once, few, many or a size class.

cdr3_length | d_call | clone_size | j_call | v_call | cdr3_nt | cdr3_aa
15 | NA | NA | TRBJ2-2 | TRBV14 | TGTGCCAGCAGCCAAGGCAGGGGTAGCACCGGGGAGCTGTTTTTT | CASSQGRGSTGELFF
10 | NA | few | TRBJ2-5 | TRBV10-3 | TGTGCCATCAGAGGGGGGACCCAGTACTTC | CAIRGGTQYF
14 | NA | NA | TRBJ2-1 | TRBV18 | TGTGCCAGCTCACCAGGCGTTGAAAACAATGAGCAGTTCTTC | CASSPGVENNEQFF
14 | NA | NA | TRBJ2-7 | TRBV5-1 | TGCGCCAGCAGCTTGGCGGGGGAGACCTACGAGCAGTACTTC | CASSLAGETYEQYF
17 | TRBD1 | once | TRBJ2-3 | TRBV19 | TGTGCCAGTAGAAAGCCCGGGACAGGGCAAAACACAGATACGCAGTATTTT | CASRKPGTGQNTDTQYF
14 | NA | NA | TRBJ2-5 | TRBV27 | TGTGCCAGCCCAAACTTGCAGGGCGGGGAGACCCAGTACTTC | CASPNLQGGETQYF
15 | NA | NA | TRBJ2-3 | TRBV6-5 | TGTGCCAGCAGTTACGTCGGGGAAAGCACAGATACGCAGTATTTT | CASSYVGESTDTQYF
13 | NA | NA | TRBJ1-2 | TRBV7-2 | TGTGCCAGCAGCCCGAACTCAGGGAATGGCTACACCTTC | CASSPNSGNGYTF
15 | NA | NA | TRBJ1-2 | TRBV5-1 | TGCGCCAGCAGCTTGGGACTCACGGACAACTATGGCTACACCTTC | CASSLGLTDNYGYTF
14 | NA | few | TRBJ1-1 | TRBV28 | TGTGCCACCATACGACAGACAGAGAACACTGAAGCTTTCTTT | CATIRQTENTEAFF
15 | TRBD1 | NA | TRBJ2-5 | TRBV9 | TGTGCCAGCAGCGCCGACAGGGAAAATTGGGAGACCCAGTACTTC | CASSADRENWETQYF
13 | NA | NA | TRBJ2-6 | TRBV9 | TGTGCCAGCAGCCAGGCTGGGGCCAACGTCCTGACTTTC | CASSQAGANVLTF
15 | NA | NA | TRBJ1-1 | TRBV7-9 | TGTGCCAGCAGCCTAGTTGGGACCGAGAACACTGAAGCTTTCTTT | CASSLVGTENTEAFF
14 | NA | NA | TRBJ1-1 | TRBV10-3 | TGTGCCATCAGTGTTACAGAGAAGAACACTGAAGCTTTCTTT | CAISVTEKNTEAFF
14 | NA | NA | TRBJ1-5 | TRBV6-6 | TGTGCCAGCACAAAGGGGTCGGGTAATCAGCCCCAGCATTTT | CASTKGSGNQPQHF
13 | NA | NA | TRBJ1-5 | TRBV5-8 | TGTGCCAGCAGCCCCCTTAGGACGGAGCCCCAGCATTTT | CASSPLRTEPQHF
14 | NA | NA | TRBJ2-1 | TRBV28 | TGTGCCAGCAGTTTAGAGGCTAGTGGGAATGAGCAGTTCTTC | CASSLEASGNEQFF
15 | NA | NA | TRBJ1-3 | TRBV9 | TGTGCCAGCAGCCCCGGCGGACCCTCTGGAAACACCATATATTTT | CASSPGGPSGNTIYF
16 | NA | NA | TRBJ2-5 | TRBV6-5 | TGTGCCAGCAGTTACTCGGGGGCGGGACGACAACAGACCCAGTACTTC | CASSYSGAGRQQTQYF
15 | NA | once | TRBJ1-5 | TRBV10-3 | TGTGCCATCAGTGCGTCCCATTTTAGCAATCAGCCCCAGCATTTT | CAISASHFSNQPQHF
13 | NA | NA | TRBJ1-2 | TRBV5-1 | TGCGCCAGCAGCCCCCTCGGTTTTGAAGACTACACCTTC | CASSPLGFEDYTF
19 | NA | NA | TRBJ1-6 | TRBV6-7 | NA | CASGDPGSLIHPSTLSLHF
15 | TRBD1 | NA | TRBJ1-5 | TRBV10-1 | TGCGCCAGCGAAAGAGGGGGCGCAGGCAATCAGCCCCAGCATTTT | CASERGGAGNQPQHF
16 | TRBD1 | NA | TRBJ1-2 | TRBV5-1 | TGCGCCAGCAGCTCTGGCCTAGGGACAGGGGACTATGGCTACACCTTC | CASSSGLGTGDYGYTF
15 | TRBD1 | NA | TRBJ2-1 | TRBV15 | TGTGCCGCAGCGGAAACAGGGGGCGGGTGGGCTGAGCAGTTCTTC | CAAAETGGGWAEQFF
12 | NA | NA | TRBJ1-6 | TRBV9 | TGTGCCAGCAGCCCTGGACAGTCGCCCCTCCACTTT | CASSPGQSPLHF
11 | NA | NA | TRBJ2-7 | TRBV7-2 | TGTGCCAGCAGCCGGAACTACGAGCAGTACTTC | CASSRNYEQYF
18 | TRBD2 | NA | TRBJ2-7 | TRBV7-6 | TGTGCCAGCAGCTTAGGCTGGGAAAAAGCGGGGAGCTCCTACGAGCAGTACTTC | CASSLGWEKAGSSYEQYF
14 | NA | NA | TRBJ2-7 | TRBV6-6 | TGTGCCAGCAGTCATACGGGTCTCACCTACGAGCAGTACTTC | CASSHTGLTYEQYF
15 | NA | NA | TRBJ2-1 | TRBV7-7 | TGTGCTAGCAGCCCTGGGGCTAGATCGTACAATGAGCAGTTCTTC | CASSPGARSYNEQFF
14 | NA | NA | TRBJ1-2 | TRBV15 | TGTGCCACCAGCAGAGAAAAGGGTAACTATGGCTACACCTTC | CATSREKGNYGYTF
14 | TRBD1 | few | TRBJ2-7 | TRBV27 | TGTGCCAGCAGTTCAGGACAGGGTCCCTACGAGCAGTACTTC | CASSSGQGPYEQYF
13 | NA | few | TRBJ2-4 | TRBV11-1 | TGTGCCAGCAGCCTTGGGGCCAAAAACATTCAGTACTTC | CASSLGAKNIQYF
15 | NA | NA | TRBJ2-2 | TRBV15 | TGTGCCACCAGCAGACCAACAACGAACACCGGGGAGCTGTTTTTT | CATSRPTTNTGELFF
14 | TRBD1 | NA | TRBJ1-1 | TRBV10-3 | TGTGCCATCAGTCTTGGACAGGGGGACACTGAAGCTTTCTTT | CAISLGQGDTEAFF
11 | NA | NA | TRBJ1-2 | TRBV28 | TGTGCCACCCAGAGGTTCAATGGCTACACCTTC | CATQRFNGYTF
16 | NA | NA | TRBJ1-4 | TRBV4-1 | TGCGCCAGCAGCCAAGGGGGCAGGGGTTCTAATGAAAAACTGTTTTTT | CASSQGGRGSNEKLFF
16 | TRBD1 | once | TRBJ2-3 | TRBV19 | TGTGCCAGTAGTATAATCGGGACAGGGGAGACAGATACGCAGTATTTT | CASSIIGTGETDTQYF
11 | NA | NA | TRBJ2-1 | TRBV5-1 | TGCGCCAGCAGCTCCCTTGCGGAGCAGTTCTTC | CASSSLAEQFF
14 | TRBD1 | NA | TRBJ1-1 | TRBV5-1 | TGCGCCAGCAGCACAGACAGGGTGAACACTGAAGCTTTCTTT | CASSTDRVNTEAFF
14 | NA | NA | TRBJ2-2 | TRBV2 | TGTGCCAGCAGACCAGGGTTGGGCACCGGGGAGCTGTTTTTT | CASRPGLGTGELFF
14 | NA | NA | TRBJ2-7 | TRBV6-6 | TGTGCCAGCAGTCAGAGTTGGATCGGCTACGAGCAGTACTTC | CASSQSWIGYEQYF
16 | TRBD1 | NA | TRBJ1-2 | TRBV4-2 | TGTGCCAGCAGCCAAGGGGCAGGGGGGATGGCCGATGGCTACACCTTC | CASSQGAGGMADGYTF
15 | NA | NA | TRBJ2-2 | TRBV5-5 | TGTGCCAGCAGCTTCAGGGTCTTGGACACCGGGGAGCTGTTTTTT | CASSFRVLDTGELFF
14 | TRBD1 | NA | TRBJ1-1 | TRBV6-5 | TGTGCCAGCAGTCTGGGACAGGGGAACACTGAAGCTTTCTTT | CASSLGQGNTEAFF
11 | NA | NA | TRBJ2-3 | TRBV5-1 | TGCGCCAGCAGCTTGGAGGGAGCGCAGTATTTT | CASSLEGAQYF
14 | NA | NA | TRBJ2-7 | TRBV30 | TGTGCCTGGAGTGGAGCAGGGATAATCAACGAGCAGTACTTC | CAWSGAGIINEQYF
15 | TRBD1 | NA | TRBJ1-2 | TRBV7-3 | TGTGCCAGCAGCGCCGGGACAGGGGGCAACTATGGCTACACCTTC | CASSAGTGGNYGYTF
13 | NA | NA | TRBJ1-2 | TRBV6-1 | TGTGCCAGCAATATAGGGGGGGACTATGGCTACACCTTC | CASNIGGDYGYTF
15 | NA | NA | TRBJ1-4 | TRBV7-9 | TGTGCCAGCAGCCCATCGACAGGACCTAATGAAAAACTGTTTTTT | CASSPSTGPNEKLFF
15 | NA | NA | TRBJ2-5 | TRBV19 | TGTGCCAGTAGTATCCAAGCGGAGTTCAGAGAGACCCAGTACTTC | CASSIQAEFRETQYF
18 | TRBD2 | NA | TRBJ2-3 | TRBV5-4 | TGTGCCAGCAGCTTGCGTAGCGGGGGACCTACTAGCACAGATACGCAGTATTTT | CASSLRSGGPTSTDTQYF
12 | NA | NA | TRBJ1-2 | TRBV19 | TGTGCCAGTAGTGTCGGACTCGAGGGCTACACCTTC | CASSVGLEGYTF
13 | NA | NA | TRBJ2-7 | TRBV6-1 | TGTGCCAGCATCAGGGGATTCCTCTACGAGCAGTACTTC | CASIRGFLYEQYF
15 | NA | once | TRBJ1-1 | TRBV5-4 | TGTGCCAGCAGCCACAAGTCCGGTGTGAACACTGAAGCTTTCTTT | CASSHKSGVNTEAFF
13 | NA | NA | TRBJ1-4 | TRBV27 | TGTGCCAGCAGCCGTGGAGGTAATGAAAAACTGTTTTTT | CASSRGGNEKLFF
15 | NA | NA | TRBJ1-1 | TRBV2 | TGTGCCAGCAGTGATTTAGGGACGGTGAACACTGAAGCTTTCTTT | CASSDLGTVNTEAFF
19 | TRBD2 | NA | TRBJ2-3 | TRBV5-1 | TGCGCCAGCCGGGGAACAGCGCGATCCATAGGACTAGAAAAGGGTACGCAGTATTTT | CASRGTARSIGLEKGTQYF
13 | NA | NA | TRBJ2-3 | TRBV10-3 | TGTGCCACCGTCTTGTCCGGCACAGATACGCAGTATTTT | CATVLSGTDTQYF